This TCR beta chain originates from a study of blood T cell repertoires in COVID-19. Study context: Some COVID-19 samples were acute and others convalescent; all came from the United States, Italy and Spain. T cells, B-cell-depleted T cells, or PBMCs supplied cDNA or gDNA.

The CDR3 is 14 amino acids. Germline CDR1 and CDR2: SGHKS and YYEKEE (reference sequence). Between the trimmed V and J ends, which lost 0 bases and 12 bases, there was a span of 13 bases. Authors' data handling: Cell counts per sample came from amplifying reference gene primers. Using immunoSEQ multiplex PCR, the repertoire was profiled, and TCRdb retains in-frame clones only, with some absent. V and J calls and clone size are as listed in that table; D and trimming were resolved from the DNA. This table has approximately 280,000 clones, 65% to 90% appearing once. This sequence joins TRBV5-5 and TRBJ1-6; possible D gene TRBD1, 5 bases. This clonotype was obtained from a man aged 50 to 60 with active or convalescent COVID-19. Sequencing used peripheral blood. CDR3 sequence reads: CASSLEGEGGPLHF. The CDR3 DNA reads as TGTGCCAGCAGCTTGGAAGGGGAGGGCGGACCCCTCCACTTT.